This T cell receptor (beta chain) is from a study of memory CD4+ T cells and cytomegalovirus serostatus. Findings and caveats of the study: Of 150 to 200 reported CMV TCRbeta sequences, around 63 were found in memory CD4+ repertoires. A US-trained random forest predicted CMV serostatus with median AUC around 0.9.

Only in-frame clones appear in the TCRdb table, and some are missing; sequencing was by immunoSEQ multiplex PCR. The sample includes about 80,000 clones, 80% seen only once; the top ten take around 0.8%. Concerning this clone: Its specificity is not known.

Between the trimmed V and J ends, which lost 5 bases and 9 bases, there was a span of 17 bases. Germline CDR1 and CDR2: SEHNR and FQNEAQ (reference sequence). The CDR3 loop spans 14 amino acids. The sort gate was single viable CD3+CD4+CD8-CD45RO+ cells for memory CD4+ T cells. The rearrangement links TRBV7-9 to TRBJ2-1; TRBD2 might be the D (5 bases). The sequence came from an adult in good health and CMV-seronegative. Sequencing was carried out using memory CD4+ T cells from blood. CDR3 coding DNA: TGTGCCAGCAGCGCCGCTAGCTGGGAGCTTGAGCAGTTCTTC. As protein: CASSAASWELEQFF.